This T cell receptor (beta chain) derives from a study of blood T cell repertoires in COVID-19. Study information: Acute-phase and convalescent COVID-19 samples originated in the United States, Italy and Spain. Nucleic acid was either cDNA or gDNA, and it came from T cells, B-cell-depleted T cells, or PBMCs.

Libraries were prepared by immunoSEQ multiplex PCR; TCRdb keeps only in-frame clonotypes and omits some of them. Among over 200,000 clones listed, more than 70% were seen once. Germline assignment: CDR1 SGHVS and CDR2 FQNEAQ. The CDR3 loop spans 13 amino acids. V gave up 6 bases and J gave up 5 bases; unmatched junction bases: 5. V usage is TRBV7-8 and J usage is TRBJ2-5; the match to TRBD2 covers 8 bases. This sequence was found in a woman aged 60 to 75 with acute or convalescent COVID-19. Material: peripheral blood. CDR3 nucleotides: TGTGCCAGCAGACGGGAGGGTTGGGAGACCCAGTACTTC. It codes for CASRREGWETQYF.